The present T cell receptor beta chain was sequenced within a study of T cells after somatic rescue of genetic block. Only in-frame clones appear in the TCRdb table, and some are missing; sequencing was by immunoSEQ multiplex PCR. The sample records several thousand clones, 75% to 85% being singletons. This CDR3 is 18 amino acids long. The V end was cut by 0 bases, the J end by 0 bases, with 16 bases between. Germline CDR1 and CDR2: SGDLS and YYNGEE. The chain is built from TRBV9 and TRBJ1-3; the D gene is possibly TRBD1 (5 bases). The receptor comes from a boy aged 5 to 17. Sample: peripheral blood mononuclear cells (PBMCs). CDR3 sequence: CASSVAGGAPHSGNTIYF. The DNA for the CDR3 is TGTGCCAGCAGCGTAGCGGGGGGAGCCCCGCACTCTGGAAACACCATATATTTT. Complete variable domain (other parts from reference TRBV9 and TRBJ1-3): DSGVTQTPKHLITATGQRVTLRCSPRSGDLSVYWYQQSLDQGLQFLIQYYNGEERAKGNILERFSAQQFPDLHSELNLSSLELGDSALYFCASSVAGGAPHSGNTIYFGEGSWLTVV.